The 28 T cell receptor beta chains listed next were all sequenced from one sample in a study of early T cells in non-severe SARS-CoV-2 infection. TCRdb re-called the 5' RACE reads with MiXCR, one entry per CDR3 protein. This table holds some 64,000 distinct CDR3 sequences, less than 14% found once. The sample taken for sequencing was whole blood. The receptors derive from an adult who was a healthcare worker with PCR-confirmed SARS-CoV-2 infection or an uninfected control (not recorded which).

This clonotype was recorded many times. This sequence joins TRBV6-2 or TRBV6-3 and TRBJ1-1, with TRBD1 matching over 7 bases. The V segment lost 7 bases and the J segment 4 bases; nucleotides outside the gene matches: 9. This CDR3 spans 14 amino acids. CDR1 is MNHEY and CDR2 is SVGEGT in the germline V gene. The CDR3 DNA reads TGTGCCAGCACCCGGAGCAGGGGGGGCACTGAAGCTTTCTTT. Protein product: CASTRSRGGTEAFF.

This clonotype was detected many times. V and J are TRBV18 and TRBJ2-2; possibly TRBD1 or TRBD2 for D (5 bases each). The CDR3 totals 15 residues. The germline V gene encodes CDR1 KGHSH and CDR2 LQKENI. The ends were cut back, 2 bases at V and 5 bases at J, with 12 bases in the middle. The CDR3: CASSPLGPLTGELFF. The CDR3 DNA reads TGTGCCAGCTCACCATTGGGACCTTTAACCGGGGAGCTGTTTTTT.

The chain has TRBV7-9 and TRBJ2-4; D not resolved. The V gene lost 5 bases and the J gene lost 9 bases, with 20 bases spanning the gap. The CDR3 has 15 amino acids. The germline V gene has CDR1 SEHNR and CDR2 FQNEAQ (reference sequence). The CDR3: CASSLSEAGQSIQYF. The CDR3 nucleotides read TGTGCCAGCAGCCTCAGCGAGGCCGGCCAGAGCATTCAGTACTTC. The complete variable domain, with remaining parts taken from reference TRBV7-9 and TRBJ2-4, reads DTGVSQNPRHKITKRGQNVTFRCDPISEHNRLYWYRQTLGQGPEFLTYFQNEAQLEKSRLLSDRFSAERPKGSFSTLEIQRTEQGDSAMYLCASSLSEAGQSIQYFGAGTRLSVL.

This clonotype has only a few counts. This sequence joins TRBV30 and TRBJ1-1; 7 positions agree with TRBD1. V shed 4 bases, J shed 4 bases, and the junction held 12 bases outside the gene matches. Germline V gives CDR1 GTSNPN, CDR2 SVGIG (reference sequence). CDR3 length: 15 residues. For the CDR3, the DNA is TGTGCCTGGATCTCCACAGGGGCGCGGGGCACTGAAGCTTTCTTT. Translation gives CAWISTGARGTEAFF.

This clonotype was observed many times. The chain uses TRBV30 and TRBJ2-5; no clear D. The CDR3 is 12 residues long. V dropped 3 bases and J dropped 5 bases, with 10 bases sitting between them. CDR1 is GTSNPN, CDR2 SVGIG, per germline (reference sequence). The CDR3 is CAWSEPVETQYF. The CDR3 DNA follows: TGTGCCTGGAGCGAGCCCGTGGAGACCCAGTACTTC.

In this sample, this clonotype turned up a few times. The V and J genes are TRBV12-3 or TRBV12-4 and TRBJ1-3; the match to TRBD1 covers 7 bases. This CDR3 contains 17 residues. With 0 bases clipped from V and 0 bases from J, the junction kept 5 bases outside the gene matches. The CDR3 nucleotides are TGTGCCAGCAGTTTAGCCGACCCAGGGGGCTCTGGAAACACCATATATTTT. Amino acid sequence: CASSLADPGGSGNTIYF.

The chain couples TRBV20-1 to TRBJ2-3, with no clear D. Germline V gene sequence: CDR1 DFQATT, CDR2 SNEGSKA (reference sequence). V lost 0 bases to trimming and J lost 4 bases, with 5 bases between them. CDR3 length: 12 amino acids. CDR3 in amino acids: CSARERPDTQYF. The CDR3, as DNA: TGCAGTGCTAGAGAGAGGCCAGATACGCAGTATTTT.

The chain uses TRBV14 and TRBJ2-1; no reliable D call. V was cut by 2 bases and J by 8 bases, with 13 bases left in between. Germline lookup yields CDR1 SGHDN and CDR2 FVKESK. The CDR3 is made up of 14 amino acids. CDR3 DNA: TGTGCCAGCAGCCAATCCTCTAATTGGCATGAGCAGTTCTTC. It translates to CASSQSSNWHEQFF.

This clonotype was recorded at least ten times. The chain is built from TRBV9 and TRBJ2-7; D unclear. Germline V CDR1 and CDR2: SGDLS, YYNGEE. The CDR3 totals 14 residues. V lost 4 bases to trimming and J lost 4 bases, with 15 bases between them. The CDR3 DNA reads TGTGCCAGCAGCCCCGGCGGTATCGCATACGAGCAGTACTTC. Translation: CASSPGGIAYEQYF.

This chain joins TRBV20-1 and TRBJ2-7; 7 positions match TRBD1. Unmatched junction bases numbered 10, after V lost 4 bases and J lost 7 bases. Germline values: CDR1 DFQATT, CDR2 SNEGSKA (reference sequence). The CDR3 consists of 13 residues. The CDR3 DNA is TGCAGTGCTACCCCCCGACAGGGTGGGGAGCAGTACTTC. Its translation: CSATPRQGGEQYF.

The chain is built from TRBV10-3 and TRBJ1-2, with D possibly TRBD1 on 5 matching bases. The CDR3 sequence is 12 residues long. Germline V gives CDR1 ENHRY, CDR2 SYGVKD. V gave up 6 bases and J gave up 2 bases, with 7 bases separating them. The CDR3 reads CAIRGDNYGYTF. Written as DNA, the CDR3 is TGTGCCATCAGGGGGGACAACTATGGCTACACCTTC.

This clonotype was counted at least ten times. This sequence joins TRBV11-2 and TRBJ2-5, with 10 bases fitting TRBD1. The CDR3 is 14 residues long. J was trimmed by 5 bases and V by 5 bases; bases with no gene match: 5. Germline V gene sequence: CDR1 SGHAT, CDR2 FQNNGV. CDR3 DNA: TGTGCCAGCAGCCAGGACAGGGGGTCGGAGACCCAGTACTTC. This codes for CASSQDRGSETQYF. The complete variable domain, with remaining parts taken from reference TRBV11-2 and TRBJ2-5, reads EAGVAQSPRYKIIEKRQSVAFWCNPISGHATLYWYQQILGQGPKLLIQFQNNGVVDDSQLPKDRFSAERLKGVDSTLKIQPAKLEDSAVYLCASSQDRGSETQYFGPGTRLLVL.

This clonotype has at least ten counts. The V and J genes are TRBV5-6 and TRBJ2-7; unclear D gene. Germline CDR1 and CDR2: SGHDT and YYEEEE. This CDR3 contains 11 residues. V lost 0 bases and J 5 bases, leaving 3 bases between the germline ends. Written as DNA, the CDR3 is TGTGCCAGCAGCTTGGAGCACGAGCAGTACTTC. This sequence encodes CASSLEHEQYF.

A few counts support this clonotype. This rearrangement joins TRBV2 to TRBJ2-6; TRBD1 is a possible D gene (5 bases). V was shortened by 3 bases and J by 11 bases, with 8 bases between the two germline ends. CDR1 and CDR2 (germline): SNHLY, FYNNEI. This CDR3 contains 12 residues. In DNA form, the CDR3 reads TGTGCCAGCAGTGACGACAGCTACGTCCTGACTTTC. Its protein product is CASSDDSYVLTF.

This clonotype has only a few counts. The chain uses TRBV5-1 and TRBJ2-5, with TRBD1 matching 10 bases. This CDR3 is built from 14 residues. The germline CDR1 and CDR2 sequences are SGHRS and YFSETQ. J gave up 5 bases and V 4 bases, and 5 bases lay outside the gene matches. The CDR3 here is CASSPTGGTETQYF. The CDR3 coding sequence is TGCGCCAGCAGCCCGACAGGGGGCACCGAGACCCAGTACTTC.

There are a few counts of this clonotype. This rearrangement joins TRBV14 to TRBJ2-2; D may be TRBD1 (5 bases). The ends were cut back, 5 bases at V and 0 bases at J, with 10 bases in the middle. The CDR3 spans 15 residues. Germline values: CDR1 SGHDN, CDR2 FVKESK. Here the CDR3 reads CASSFVDTNTGELFF. The CDR3 DNA is TGTGCCAGCAGCTTCGTGGACACGAACACCGGGGAGCTGTTTTTT.

V usage is TRBV7-2 and J usage is TRBJ2-1; the D gene is possibly TRBD2 (5 bases). This CDR3 has 17 amino acids. V was cut by 5 bases and J by 10 bases, with 27 bases left in between. Germline CDR1 and CDR2: SGHTA and FQGNSA. DNA of the CDR3: TGTGCCAGCAGCCCGATAACATTCCCGGCCCCTACGGGGGAGCAGTTCTTC. It yields the protein CASSPITFPAPTGEQFF.

Many counts were recorded for this clonotype. The chain employs TRBV9 and TRBJ1-5; 7 nucleotides align to TRBD1. Germline CDR1 SGDLS, CDR2 YYNGEE. The CDR3 loop spans 17 amino acids. Trimming took 4 bases from V and 4 from J; bases not matched to a gene: 14. In DNA, the CDR3 is TGTGCCAGCAGCCTTCCGCCCGTAACAGGGGCTAATCAGCCCCAGCATTTT. Protein sequence: CASSLPPVTGANQPQHF. The variable domain in full, completed from reference TRBV9 and TRBJ1-5, reads DSGVTQTPKHLITATGQRVTLRCSPRSGDLSVYWYQQSLDQGLQFLIQYYNGEERAKGNILERFSAQQFPDLHSELNLSSLELGDSALYFCASSLPPVTGANQPQHFGDGTRLSIL.

In its sample, this clonotype was seen many times. The chain carries TRBV7-9 and TRBJ1-6; 8 bases align to TRBD1. V shed 5 bases, J shed 7 bases, and the junction held 7 bases outside the gene matches. CDR3 length: 15 amino acids. Germline V gives CDR1 SEHNR, CDR2 FQNEAQ (reference sequence). The CDR3 spells CASSATTGGNSPLHF. The CDR3 region has the DNA TGTGCCAGCAGCGCCACAACAGGGGGAAATTCACCCCTCCACTTT.

The J gene is TRBJ1-1, the V gene TRBV6-6; D gene ambiguous. V dropped 2 bases and J dropped 1 base, with 17 bases sitting between them. The CDR3 is made up of 17 amino acids. CDR1 is MNHNY and CDR2 is SVGAGI in the germline V gene (reference sequence). The CDR3 reads CASSYSPILEGNTEAFF. CDR3 sequence (DNA): TGTGCCAGCAGTTACAGTCCGATTCTGGAGGGGAACACTGAAGCTTTCTTT.

This clonotype came up a few times. CDR3 DNA sequence: TGCGCCAGCAGCACCGGGACGGATAATTCACCCCTCCACTTT. Protein: CASSTGTDNSPLHF. The genes are TRBV5-1 and TRBJ1-6, with D tentatively TRBD1 (5 bases). The CDR3 runs 14 residues. The germline gives CDR1 SGHRS, CDR2 YFSETQ. Trimming left V 4 bases short and J 5 bases short, with 10 bases between.

A few counts support this clonotype. CDR3 residues: CSARDVNYGYTF. In DNA form, the CDR3 reads TGCAGTGCGCGGGACGTTAACTATGGCTACACCTTC. The V and J genes are TRBV20-1 and TRBJ1-2; TRBD1 is a possible D gene (5 bases). CDR3 length: 12 amino acids. Germline V gene data show CDR1 as DFQATT and CDR2 as SNEGSKA (reference sequence). V was trimmed by 6 bases and J by 1 base, leaving 9 bases between them.

This clonotype was seen more than once but under ten times. The genes are TRBV25-1 and TRBJ2-1; possible D gene TRBD2, 6 bases. Trimming stripped 3 bases from V and 7 bases from J, with 13 bases between. The CDR3 is made up of 14 amino acids. In germline, CDR1 is MGHDK, CDR2 SYGVNS. CDR3 coding DNA: TGTGCCAGCAGTGAGTGGGGAGGCAATAATGAGCAGTTCTTC. Translating gives CASSEWGGNNEQFF.

The table lists this clonotype with a few counts. The chain carries TRBV7-2 and TRBJ2-7; 12 nucleotides line up with TRBD2. Germline lookup yields CDR1 SGHTA and CDR2 FQGNSA. J gave up 2 bases and V 5 bases, and 4 bases lay outside the gene matches. This CDR3 has 15 amino acids. The CDR3 reads CASSLTSGGPYEQYF. DNA for the CDR3: TGTGCCAGCAGCCTGACTAGCGGGGGACCCTACGAGCAGTACTTC.

This clonotype was counted between two and nine times. J is TRBJ2-3 and V is TRBV7-2; possibly TRBD2 for D (5 bases). The CDR3 covers 14 residues. Germline CDR1 reads SGHTA; CDR2 reads FQGNSA. With 1 base removed from V and 3 bases from J, the gap between germline ends came to 8 bases. CDR3 sequence reads: CASSLGGLTDTQYF. The DNA of the CDR3 is TGTGCCAGCAGCTTAGGAGGGTTGACAGATACGCAGTATTTT.

The chain uses TRBV9 and TRBJ2-3; 13 nucleotides line up with TRBD2. The CDR3 length is 16 residues. Germline trimming cut 3 bases from V and 5 bases from J; bases unmatched to any gene: 6. CDR1 is SGDLS and CDR2 is YYNGEE in the germline V gene. The CDR3 DNA follows: TGTGCCAGCAGCGGCGGACTAGCGGGAGTATTAGATACGCAGTATTTT. Its translation: CASSGGLAGVLDTQYF.

By share of the sample, this clonotype is medium-sized. The chain joins TRBV6-5 to TRBJ2-5; perhaps TRBD2 as D (5 bases). This CDR3 contains 14 residues. The germline V gene encodes CDR1 MNHEY and CDR2 SVGAGI. Trimming removed 6 bases at V and 3 bases at J, with 14 bases between. The CDR3 DNA follows: TGTGCCAGCAGCCCATCGGGAAGGGAAGAGACCCAGTACTTC. Protein sequence: CASSPSGREETQYF.

The genes are TRBV5-5 and TRBJ2-5, with D uncertain. Trimming took off 0 bases at V and 2 bases at J, with 8 bases between the two ends. Germline V lookup: CDR1 SGHKS, CDR2 YYEKEE (reference sequence). There are 14 residues in the CDR3. CDR3 DNA sequence: TGTGCCAGCAGCTTGGGGGTAGGACAAGAGACCCAGTACTTC. The encoded protein is CASSLGVGQETQYF.